Following are 22 T cell receptor beta chains from one sample sequenced in a study of response to subunit inactivated influenza vaccine. TCRdb fed the RT-PCR reads into MiXCR, producing one record per CDR3 protein. The table shows over 400,000 distinct CDR3 sequences, with 11% occurring only once. Here the sequenced sample was PBMCs from blood, taken 40 to 50 days after vaccination. These receptors came from a man aged 50 or older who received an inactivated influenza vaccine.

This clonotype was counted at least ten times. This chain joins TRBV5-1 and TRBJ1-2; TRBD1 is a possible D gene (6 bases). Germline loops: CDR1 SGHRS, CDR2 YFSETQ. This CDR3 is 15 amino acids long. Trimming cost V 7 bases and J 0 bases, with 16 bases left between them. Here the CDR3 DNA reads TGCGCCAGCGAACAGGGATATGGCGCTAACTATGGCTACACCTTC. This codes for CASEQGYGANYGYTF. The full variable domain, in which reference TRBV5-1 and TRBJ1-2 provide the parts outside the CDR3, is KAGVTQTPRYLIKTRGQQVTLSCSPISGHRSVSWYQQTPGQGLQFLFEYFSETQRNKGNFPGRFSGRQFSNSRSEMNVSTLELGDSALYLCASEQGYGANYGYTFGSGTRLTVV.

A few counts support this clonotype. CDR3 DNA: TGCGCCAGCAGCTTTCAGGGGGCCCTGGGGACTGAAGCTTTCTTT. This gives the protein CASSFQGALGTEAFF. The V call is TRBV5-1, the J call TRBJ1-1, with 8 bases fitting TRBD1. This CDR3 region has 15 residues. With V trimmed by 2 bases and J by 5 bases, 8 bases remained unmatched. Germline CDR1 reads SGHRS; CDR2 reads YFSETQ.

The table lists this clonotype with many counts. The chain employs TRBV29-1 and TRBJ1-1; 7 nucleotides line up with TRBD1. V shed 5 bases and J 11 bases; nucleotides not matched to a gene: 20. The CDR3 runs to 15 residues. Germline values: CDR1 SQVTM, CDR2 ANQGSEA. The CDR3 nucleotides are TGCAGCGTTCCGGGCAGGGGGGGATCTGGTGAGGCGGCTTTCTTT. Protein product: CSVPGRGGSGEAAFF.

The sample holds a few counts of this clonotype. The gene calls are TRBV5-1 and TRBJ2-7; 9 bases match TRBD2. Unmatched junction bases numbered 5, after V lost 3 bases and J lost 4 bases. This CDR3 is 14 amino acids long. Germline loops: CDR1 SGHRS, CDR2 YFSETQ. In DNA form, the CDR3 reads TGCGCCAGCAGCTCCAGCGGGGGGCGATACGAGCAGTACTTC. Translating gives CASSSSGGRYEQYF.

This clonotype came up a few times. This chain joins TRBV10-3 and TRBJ2-7; 8 positions agree with TRBD1. The ends lost 8 bases at V and 5 bases at J; junction bases unmatched: 8. The CDR3 is 13 residues long. The germline V gene encodes CDR1 ENHRY and CDR2 SYGVKD. CDR3 in DNA: TGTGCCATCCCCGGGACAGGACCAAACGAGCAGTACTTC. It yields the protein CAIPGTGPNEQYF.

This chain joins TRBV12-3 or TRBV12-4 and TRBJ1-5; D call uncertain. The length of the CDR3 is 11 residues. V lost 1 base, J lost 11 bases, and 6 bases lay in between. CDR3 in amino acids: CASSLGTAQHF. The CDR3, as DNA: TGTGCCAGCAGTTTAGGAACGGCCCAGCATTTT.

This clonotype has at least ten counts. The rearrangement uses TRBV11-1 and TRBJ2-4; 10 bases align to TRBD1. CDR1 is SGHAT and CDR2 is FQDESV in the germline V gene (reference sequence). V was clipped by 0 bases and J by 0 bases; unmatched bases: 14. There are 21 residues in the CDR3. CDR3 protein: CASSLADWDRGNVLAKNIQYF. The CDR3 DNA follows: TGTGCCAGCAGCTTAGCGGATTGGGACAGGGGTAATGTACTAGCCAAAAACATTCAGTACTTC.

This clonotype was observed many times. The chain has TRBV4-1 and TRBJ1-6, with D tentatively TRBD1 (6 bases). Germline V gene sequence: CDR1 MGHRA, CDR2 YSYEKL. Trimming left V 3 bases short and J 7 bases short, with 16 bases between. The CDR3 has 16 amino acids. The CDR3 DNA follows: TGCGCCAGCAGCCACATCTACAGGGCGCGCAATTCACCCCTCCACTTT. The encoded protein is CASSHIYRARNSPLHF.

With regard to this clonotype: One base away lies a much larger clone, so this may be a sequencing read error. The V gene is TRBV28, the J gene TRBJ2-1; 9 nucleotides agree with TRBD2. This CDR3 is built from 16 residues. Unmatched junction bases numbered 16, after V lost 7 bases and J lost 9 bases. Germline lookup yields CDR1 MDHEN and CDR2 SYDVKM. The CDR3: CASTSMGLAVHIEQFF. CDR3 nucleotide sequence: TGTGCCAGCACTTCCATGGGACTAGCAGTCCACATTGAGCAGTTCTTC.

The chain has TRBV10-1 and TRBJ2-3; 7 nucleotides align to TRBD1. Germline V gene lookup returns CDR1 WNHNN and CDR2 SYGVQD (reference sequence). Trimming removed 4 bases from V and 2 bases from J; junction bases left unmatched: 15. CDR3 length equals 18 residues. The CDR3 is CASSGFSLTGMPTDTQYF. Written as DNA, the CDR3 is TGCGCCAGCAGTGGATTTAGCTTGACAGGGATGCCCACAGATACGCAGTATTTT.

This clonotype came up a few times. This CDR3 reads CAWSVRLAGNEQFF. DNA for the CDR3: TGTGCCTGGAGTGTACGACTAGCGGGAAATGAGCAGTTCTTC. J is TRBJ2-1 and V is TRBV30; 11 bases are a match to TRBD2. J lost 7 bases, V lost 0 bases, and 2 bases had no gene match. The germline gives CDR1 GTSNPN, CDR2 SVGIG (reference sequence). The CDR3 contains 14 residues.

This clonotype was detected ten times or more. J is TRBJ1-1 and V is TRBV6-1; unclear D gene. In germline, CDR1 is MNHNS, CDR2 SASEGT. V was pared by 6 bases and J by 2 bases, with 13 bases between. The CDR3 spans 14 residues. The CDR3 reads CASSHGQSNTEAFF. CDR3 bases: TGTGCCAGCAGCCATGGGCAGTCAAACACTGAAGCTTTCTTT.

The table lists this clonotype with a few counts. The chain uses TRBV20-1 and TRBJ2-1; the match to TRBD2 covers 10 bases. The CDR3 runs 18 residues. Germline lookup yields CDR1 DFQATT and CDR2 SNEGSKA (reference sequence). The V gene end was trimmed by 0 bases and the J gene end by 7 bases; junction bases not matched to a gene: 15. The CDR3 bases are TGCAGTGCTAGAGAAGAAACTAGACAAGCGGGAGGGCGAAATGAGCAGTTCTTC. It specifies CSAREETRQAGGRNEQFF.

The table lists this clonotype with a few counts. The chain couples TRBV12-3 or TRBV12-4 to TRBJ2-7; D is undetermined. The CDR3 runs 14 residues. V was pared by 6 bases and J by 0 bases, with 12 bases between. CDR3 sequence reads: CASRPGRASYEQYF. CDR3 DNA sequence: TGTGCCAGCAGACCCGGACGGGCCTCCTACGAGCAGTACTTC.

This clonotype was seen only once. V is TRBV27 and J is TRBJ2-3; 7 positions agree with TRBD2. Trimming removed 5 bases from V and 2 bases from J; junction bases left unmatched: 7. This CDR3 contains 15 residues. Germline loops: CDR1 MNHEY, CDR2 SMNVEV (reference sequence). The CDR3 loop reads CASSPGTIATDTQYF. In nucleotides, the CDR3 is TGTGCCAGCAGTCCGGGGACTATCGCCACAGATACGCAGTATTTT.

This chain joins TRBV3-1 and TRBJ2-1; D gene ambiguous. V was cut by 8 bases and J by 7 bases, with 21 bases left in between. Germline CDR1 LGHDT, CDR2 YNNKEL (reference sequence). This CDR3 has 15 residues. This chain's CDR3 is CASSQEGFLGNEQFF. CDR3 coding DNA: TGTGCCAGCTCCCAAGAAGGGTTTCTTGGAAATGAGCAGTTCTTC.

This clonotype has a count of ten or more. The rearrangement uses TRBV12-3 or TRBV12-4 and TRBJ1-6; TRBD1 might be the D (5 bases). V dropped 7 bases and J dropped 5 bases, with 30 bases sitting between them. The CDR3 extends over 20 amino acids. CDR3 DNA: TGTGCCAGCAAGTTAGTCTACGGGGCAGGGACCTATAATCATAATTCACCCCTCCACTTT. This translates into CASKLVYGAGTYNHNSPLHF.

A few counts support this clonotype. The V gene is TRBV20-1, the J gene TRBJ2-1; 10 bases map to TRBD2. This CDR3 has 16 residues. Germline V gene data show CDR1 as DFQATT and CDR2 as SNEGSKA (reference sequence). The J segment lost 7 bases and the V segment lost 4 bases, leaving 13 bases of the junction unmatched. In nucleotides, the CDR3 is TGCAGTGCTAAACCACCCCTAGCGGGAGCGGGTAATGAGCAGTTCTTC. It encodes CSAKPPLAGAGNEQFF.

This rearrangement joins TRBV18 to TRBJ1-1; 12 positions agree with TRBD1. Losses at the gene ends were 6 bases for V and 4 bases for J; bases not matched to a gene: 15. Germline-derived CDR1 and CDR2 are KGHSH and LQKENI. The CDR3 is 18 amino acids. The CDR3 nucleotides are TGTGCCAGCTCCACGGAGGTCGGGACAGGGGGCAGGACCACTGAAGCTTTCTTT. Protein: CASSTEVGTGGRTTEAFF.

This clonotype came up a few times. The chain combines TRBV7-9 with TRBJ2-1, with D perhaps TRBD1 or TRBD2 (5 bases each). The CDR3 contains 16 residues. Between the trimmed V and J ends, which lost 7 bases and 0 bases, there was a span of 16 bases. Per the germline V gene, CDR1 is SEHNR and CDR2 is FQNEAQ (reference sequence). CDR3 residues: CASIARRDGSYNEQFF. CDR3 in DNA: TGTGCCAGCATCGCCCGCCGGGACGGCTCCTACAATGAGCAGTTCTTC.

At least ten counts were recorded for this clonotype. The V and J genes are TRBV20-1 and TRBJ2-1; unclear D gene. The CDR3 covers 14 residues. Germline loops: CDR1 DFQATT, CDR2 SNEGSKA (reference sequence). V lost 8 bases to trimming and J lost 1 base, with 15 bases between them. CDR3 protein: CSSTRHPSYNEQFF. CDR3 bases: TGCAGTTCGACCCGACATCCTTCCTACAATGAGCAGTTCTTC.

This clonotype was detected many times. J is TRBJ2-7 and V is TRBV20-1; weak D call: TRBD2 (7 bases). Between the trimmed V and J ends, which lost 3 bases and 2 bases, there was a span of 14 bases. Per germline, CDR1 DFQATT and CDR2 SNEGSKA (reference sequence). The CDR3 covers 14 residues. The DNA of the CDR3 is TGCAGTGCTAGTGGGGGGGCTGGAACCTACGAGCAGTACTTC. This sequence encodes CSASGGAGTYEQYF.